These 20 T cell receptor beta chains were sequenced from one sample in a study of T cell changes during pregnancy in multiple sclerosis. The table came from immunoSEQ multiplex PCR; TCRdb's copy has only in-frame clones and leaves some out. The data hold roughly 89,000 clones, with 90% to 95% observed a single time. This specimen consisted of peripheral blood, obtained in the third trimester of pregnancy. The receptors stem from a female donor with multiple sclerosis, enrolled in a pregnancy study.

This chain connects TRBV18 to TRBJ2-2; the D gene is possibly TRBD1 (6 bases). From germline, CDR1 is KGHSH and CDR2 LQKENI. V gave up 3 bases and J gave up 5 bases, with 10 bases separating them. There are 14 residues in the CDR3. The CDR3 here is CASSPSTGTGELFF. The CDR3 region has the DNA TGTGCCAGCTCACCGTCTACAGGGACCGGGGAGCTGTTTTTT.

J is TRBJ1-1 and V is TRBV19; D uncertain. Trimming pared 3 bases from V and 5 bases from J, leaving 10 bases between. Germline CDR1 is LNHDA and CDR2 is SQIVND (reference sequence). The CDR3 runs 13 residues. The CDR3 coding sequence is TGTGCCAGTAGTATTTTAGGGAGGACTGAAGCTTTCTTT. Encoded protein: CASSILGRTEAFF.

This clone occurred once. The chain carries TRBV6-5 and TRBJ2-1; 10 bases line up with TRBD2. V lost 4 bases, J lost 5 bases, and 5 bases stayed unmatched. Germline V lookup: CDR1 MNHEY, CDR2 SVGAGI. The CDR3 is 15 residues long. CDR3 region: CASSLLAGANNEQFF. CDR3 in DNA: TGTGCCAGCAGTTTGCTAGCGGGGGCAAACAATGAGCAGTTCTTC.

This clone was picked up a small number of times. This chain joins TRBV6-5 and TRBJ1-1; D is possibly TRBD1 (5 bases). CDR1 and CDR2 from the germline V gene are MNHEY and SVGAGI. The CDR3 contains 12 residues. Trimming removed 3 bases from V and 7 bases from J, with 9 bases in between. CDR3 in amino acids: CASSYTGGEAFF. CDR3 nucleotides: TGTGCCAGCAGTTATACCGGGGGTGAAGCTTTCTTT.

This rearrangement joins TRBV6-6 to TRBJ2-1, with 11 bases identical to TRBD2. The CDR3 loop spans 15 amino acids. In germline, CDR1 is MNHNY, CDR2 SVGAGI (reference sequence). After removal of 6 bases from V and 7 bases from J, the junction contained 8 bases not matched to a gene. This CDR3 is CASSKTSGSRNEQFF. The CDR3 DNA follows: TGTGCCAGCAGCAAAACTAGCGGGAGTCGGAATGAGCAGTTCTTC.

CDR3 sequence (DNA): TGTGCCAGCAGCTTATCTCCGAACACCGGGGAGCTGTTTTTT. As protein: CASSLSPNTGELFF. The gene calls are TRBV7-9 and TRBJ2-2; D unclear. The CDR3 runs to 14 residues. Germline CDR1 SEHNR, CDR2 FQNEAQ (reference sequence). Deletions cut 2 bases from V and 0 bases from J, with 4 bases between.

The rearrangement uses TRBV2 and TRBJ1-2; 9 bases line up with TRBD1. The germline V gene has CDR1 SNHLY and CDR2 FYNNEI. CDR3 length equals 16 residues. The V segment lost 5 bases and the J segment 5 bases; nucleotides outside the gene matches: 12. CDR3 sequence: CASSPSQQGAEYGYTF. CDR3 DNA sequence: TGTGCCAGCAGTCCCAGTCAACAGGGGGCTGAATATGGCTACACCTTC.

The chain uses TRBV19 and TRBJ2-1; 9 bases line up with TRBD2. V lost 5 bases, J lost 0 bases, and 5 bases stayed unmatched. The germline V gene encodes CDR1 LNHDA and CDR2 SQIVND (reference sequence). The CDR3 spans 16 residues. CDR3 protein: CASSPLAGSSYNEQFF. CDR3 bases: TGTGCCAGTAGTCCGCTAGCGGGGAGCTCCTACAATGAGCAGTTCTTC.

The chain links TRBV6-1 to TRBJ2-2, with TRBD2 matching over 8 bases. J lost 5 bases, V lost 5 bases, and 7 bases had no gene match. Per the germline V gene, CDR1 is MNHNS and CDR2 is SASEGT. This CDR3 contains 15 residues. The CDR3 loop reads CASSQSGSETGELFF. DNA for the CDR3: TGTGCCAGCAGTCAAAGCGGGAGTGAAACCGGGGAGCTGTTTTTT.

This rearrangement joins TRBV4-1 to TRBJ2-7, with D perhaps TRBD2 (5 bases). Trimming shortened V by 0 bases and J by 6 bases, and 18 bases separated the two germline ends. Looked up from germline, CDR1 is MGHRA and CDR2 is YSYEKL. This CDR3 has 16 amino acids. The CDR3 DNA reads TGCGCCAGCAGCCAAGAGGGAGATGGGTGGCTCGGCGAGCAGTACTTC. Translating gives CASSQEGDGWLGEQYF.

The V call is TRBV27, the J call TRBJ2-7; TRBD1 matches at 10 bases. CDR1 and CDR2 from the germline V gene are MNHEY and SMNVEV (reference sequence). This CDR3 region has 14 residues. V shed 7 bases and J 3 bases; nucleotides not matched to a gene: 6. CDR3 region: CASKPTGGGYEQYF. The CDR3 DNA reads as TGTGCCAGCAAACCGACAGGGGGCGGCTACGAGCAGTACTTC.

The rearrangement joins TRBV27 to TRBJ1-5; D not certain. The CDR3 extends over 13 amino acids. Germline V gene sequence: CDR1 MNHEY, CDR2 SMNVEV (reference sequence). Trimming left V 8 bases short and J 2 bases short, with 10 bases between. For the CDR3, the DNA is TGTGCCAGCGGGTATGGAGGCAATCAGCCCCAGCATTTT. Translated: CASGYGGNQPQHF.

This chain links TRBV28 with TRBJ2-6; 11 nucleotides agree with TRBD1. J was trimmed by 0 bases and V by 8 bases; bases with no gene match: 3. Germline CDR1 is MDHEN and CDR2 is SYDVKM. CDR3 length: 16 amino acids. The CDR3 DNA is TGTGCCAGCGGGACAGGGGGTTTCTCTGGGGCCAACGTCCTGACTTTC. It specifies CASGTGGFSGANVLTF.

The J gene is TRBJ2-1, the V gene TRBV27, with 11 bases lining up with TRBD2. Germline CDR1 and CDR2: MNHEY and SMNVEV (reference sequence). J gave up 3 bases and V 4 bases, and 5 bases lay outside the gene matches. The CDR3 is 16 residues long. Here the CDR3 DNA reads TGTGCCAGCAGTTCCGTAGCGGGAGGGCTCTACAATGAGCAGTTCTTC. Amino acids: CASSSVAGGLYNEQFF.

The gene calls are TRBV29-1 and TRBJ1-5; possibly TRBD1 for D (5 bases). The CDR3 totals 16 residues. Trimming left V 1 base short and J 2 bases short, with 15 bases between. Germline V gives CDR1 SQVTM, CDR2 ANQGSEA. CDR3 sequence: CSVEVSGQGGNQPQHF. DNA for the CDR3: TGCAGCGTTGAAGTGTCTGGACAAGGTGGCAATCAGCCCCAGCATTTT.

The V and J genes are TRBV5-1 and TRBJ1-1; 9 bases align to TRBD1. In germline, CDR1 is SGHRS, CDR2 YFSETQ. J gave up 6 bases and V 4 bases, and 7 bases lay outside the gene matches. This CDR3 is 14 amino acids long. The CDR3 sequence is CASSVGQGLAEAFF. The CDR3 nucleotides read TGCGCCAGCAGCGTGGGACAGGGATTAGCTGAAGCTTTCTTT. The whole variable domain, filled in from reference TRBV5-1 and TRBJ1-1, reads KAGVTQTPRYLIKTRGQQVTLSCSPISGHRSVSWYQQTPGQGLQFLFEYFSETQRNKGNFPGRFSGRQFSNSRSEMNVSTLELGDSALYLCASSVGQGLAEAFFGQGTRLTVV.

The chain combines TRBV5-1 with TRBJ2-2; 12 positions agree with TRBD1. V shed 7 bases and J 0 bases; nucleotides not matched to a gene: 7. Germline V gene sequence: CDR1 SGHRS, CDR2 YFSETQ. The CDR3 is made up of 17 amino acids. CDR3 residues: CASARGQGASNTGELFF. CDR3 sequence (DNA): TGCGCCAGCGCTAGGGGACAGGGGGCTTCGAACACCGGGGAGCTGTTTTTT.

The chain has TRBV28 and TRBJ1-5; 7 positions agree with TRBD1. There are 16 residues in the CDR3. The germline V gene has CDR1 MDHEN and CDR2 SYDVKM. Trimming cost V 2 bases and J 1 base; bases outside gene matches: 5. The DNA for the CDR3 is TGTGCCAGCAGTTTAGGTAAGGGGGCAAGCAATCAGCCCCAGCATTTT. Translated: CASSLGKGASNQPQHF.

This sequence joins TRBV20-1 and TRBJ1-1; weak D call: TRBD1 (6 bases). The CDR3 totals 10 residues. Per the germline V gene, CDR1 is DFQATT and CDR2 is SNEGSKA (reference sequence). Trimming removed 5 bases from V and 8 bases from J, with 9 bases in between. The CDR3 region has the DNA TGCAGTGCTGAAGACAGGGAAGCTTTCTTT. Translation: CSAEDREAFF.

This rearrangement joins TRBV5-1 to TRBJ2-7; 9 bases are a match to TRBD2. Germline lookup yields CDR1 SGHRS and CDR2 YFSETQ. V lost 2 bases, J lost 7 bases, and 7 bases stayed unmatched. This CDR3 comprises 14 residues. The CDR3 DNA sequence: TGCGCCAGCAGCTTAGGTGGACTAGCGAGGGAGCAGTACTTC. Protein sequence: CASSLGGLAREQYF.